The subject of this entry is one TCR beta chain. Its antigen specificity is not known. No much larger clone exists at a distance of one base, and base qualities are not known. This sample is part of a study of cytomegalovirus exposure and HLA in healthy donors (dated by TCRdb to the late 2010s). For the wider study: In an earlier analysis of 550 to 750 of the donors, 250 to 300 Gb of sequence data and some 100 million unique TCR beta sequences from about 179 million T cells were reported. Donor age, sex, ethnicity and CMV serostatus were collected together with the repertoire data. The later analysis used no new phenotypic data to find candidate immune exposures, relying instead on TCR beta sequences and their occurrence across donors. In addition to the first cohort of 650 to 750 subjects, a separate validation cohort of approximately 110 different subjects was used. The aim of the study was to test whether cataloging public T cell receptors could identify signatures of past pathogen exposure. To predict cytomegalovirus infection status, the study combined high-throughput TCR immunosequencing, statistical association of individual TCRs with disease status, and machine learning. An earlier analysis of nearly 600 of the donors applied high-throughput TCR beta sequencing to assess whether each TCR beta V gene segment acted as functional or pseudogenic. Of the 300 to 500 genotyped donors, 65% to 90% were placed in the genetic ancestry cluster associated with self-reported Caucasian donors. The study profiled the T cell repertoires of more than 500 subjects by immunosequencing and related them to cytomegalovirus serostatus. On average, about 200,000 unique TCR beta nucleotide sequences were sequenced per donor among fewer than 500 genotyped donors of the cohort, with roughly 18% of those sequences being non-productive. All discovery cohort repertoires had been generated on a single sequencing platform. A handful of DR-DQ haplotypes were handled as single units for association and clustering because linkage in the cohort was strong. In a later analysis, previously published TCR beta repertoires from about 640 donors were re-analyzed and high-resolution HLA genotyping was added so that TCR occurrence patterns could be studied. About 330 gigabases of sequencing data and around 88 million unique TCR sequences made up an early release that covered approximately 700 HLA-typed donors. Class I and class II HLA loci were covered by the typing at four-digit resolution. A later genetic analysis used genome-wide SNP genotypes for about three fifths of the 666 donors, treating that subset as a discovery cohort. The number of donors typed differed by locus, with about 629-630 for A, B, C, DRB1 and DQB1, roughly 520 for DQA1, about 610 for DPA1, and some 470 for DPB1. Results and caveats for the whole study, not just this receptor: In a later analysis, TCR association rates were found to vary across HLA loci, with the most associated TCRs seen for DRB1 alleles and the fewest for HLA-C alleles. Because counts were too low, about 15 rarely observed V segments, including chromosome 9 orphons, were left out of the earlier analysis of some 640 of the donors. At a false discovery rate of 0.05, a later analysis linked some 18,000 TCR beta sequences to specific HLA alleles. Correlated functional status among segregating V segments might be attributable to linkage disequilibrium, but an unknown experimental factor could not be ruled out. Because HLA typing was unavailable for some donors at each locus, only the typed subset was used in association tests. Three of the identified cytomegalovirus-associated TCR beta chains were confirmed in vitro to be specific for cytomegalovirus antigens. Most TCR sequences were seen in very few donors, while some public TCRs were found in many individuals. The only immune exposure information available for the cohort was CMV serostatus. According to the authors, the approach could potentially be generalized to other disease states and immunological phenotypes. A later genetic analysis reported fewer N-insertions in productive TCRs among donors in an Asian-associated ancestry cluster than the 666-donor mean. In an earlier analysis of roughly 560 of the donors, most TCR beta V segments were observed in productive rearrangements about 87% or about 30% of the time, broadly matching IMGT annotations. When HLA alleles, especially DR and DQ, strongly co-occurred, TCR associations were difficult to assign to individual alleles. A further reported finding was that TCR beta sequences accurately predicted the HLA-A and HLA-B alleles for most subjects in the first cohort. This cohort had only TCR beta chains sequenced, and the lack of alpha or paired-chain data limited which features could be detected. V-gene and J-gene trimming of TCR beta chains was associated with a missense DCLRE1C variant in a later genetic analysis, and the association was replicated in an independent cohort. Compared with equally common non-associated chains, HLA-associated TCR beta chains in a later analysis were more clonally expanded and had lower generation probabilities. The sequencing pipeline was judged likely to have produced a cluster of highly shared sequence variants as a technical artifact. Sequencing depth was assumed to be roughly uniform across donors in the presence/absence analyses, though that assumption may not hold. In a later analysis, several top co-occurrence clusters were reported to appear linked to parvovirus B19, influenza, CMV and Epstein-Barr virus. Most CMV-associated TCR beta chains appeared to be HLA-restricted in a later analysis, and the HLA associations seemed to be driven largely by CMV exposure. The classifier was reported to diagnose cytomegalovirus status with high specificity and sensitivity in both the original and validation cohorts. In the study, around 150 TCR beta chains were listed as associated with cytomegalovirus.

The cohort consisted of some 670 healthy bone marrow donors. All cohort members were sampled while nominally healthy, although unrecorded immune exposures were likely present. The donor was CMV seropositive and was included in the group of about 290 seropositive cohort members. A peripheral blood sample was provided by each donor, and peripheral blood mononuclear cells were used for TCR beta sequencing. The Qiagen DNeasy Blood Extraction Kit was used to extract genomic DNA from the blood cell samples. The receptor library was made with the immunoSEQ multiplex PCR assay. For the multiplex PCR, a mixture combining 60 forward primers for TCR Vbeta segments and 13 reverse primers for TCR Jbeta segments was used. The CDR3 region of rearranged TCR beta genes was amplified from genomic DNA by a multiplex PCR assay. Amplified TCR beta libraries were sequenced as 87-base-pair reads on the Illumina HiSeq System. In the original analysis: In a later analysis, some 80 million unique TCR beta chains were counted across the 690 or so repertoires, and some 10 million of these chains were shared by at least two donors. Raw reads were error-corrected and collapsed into unique sequences with a nearest-neighbor algorithm that merged closely related sequences to remove PCR and sequencing errors. To assign V, D and J gene segments, CDR3 sequences were aligned to IMGT reference sequences. For a sequence to be retained, a match of at least six nucleotides was required to both a V gene segment and a J gene segment. Rearrangements were called productive when the CDR3 lacked stop codons and stayed in frame with V and J; all others were non-productive. Following IMGT convention, CDR3 was defined as the stretch from the second conserved V-encoded cysteine up to the conserved J-encoded phenylalanine. In an earlier analysis of more than 550 of the donors, sequences lacking an unambiguous match to a single V gene segment were excluded. In an earlier analysis of approximately 590 of the donors, a V segment was called functional when productive rearrangements were above 56.7%, and segregating when the standard deviation between donors exceeded 5%. To diagnose cytomegalovirus status from the catalog of TCR beta chain sequences, a statistical classification framework was built. A later analysis assigned V and J genes by comparing TCR nucleotide sequences with IMGT/GENE-DB human TR gene sequences. A later analysis assigned CDR3 sequences and most-parsimonious VDJ recombination scenarios with the TCRdist pipeline. In a later analysis, each TCR beta chain was defined by its CDR3 amino acid sequence together with its V-gene family, and reads without a unique V-gene family were excluded. In a later analysis, several hundred highly shared, low-generation-probability nucleotide sequences were removed to address suspected cross-contamination and a sequencing artifact. For each public chain, a later analysis derived a clonal expansion index from normalized ranks of inferred template counts within each repertoire. Generation probabilities in a later analysis came from a VDJ recombination model fitted to out-of-frame rearrangements, and those results were checked against IGoR. In a later analysis, hypergeometric tests were used to score TCR-TCR, TCR-HLA and TCR-CMV co-occurrence, with a repertoire-size bias correction applied to TCR pairs. False discovery rates were estimated in a later analysis by permuting HLA or CMV assignments 20 times. In a later analysis, co-occurring TCRs were grouped using DBSCAN, and TCRdist sequence similarity was added for clustering within HLA-allele-positive subsets. Repertoires with fewer than 30,000 or more than 120,000 public chains, plus five repertoires with anomalous nucleotide sharing, were excluded from co-occurrence clustering. In TCRdb, the immuneACCESS table is reduced to in-frame sequences with V and J assigned. These tables do not hold every clone; where another copy was compared, an unresolved V gene accounts for under half, and the others remain unexplained. D and trimming come from the DNA, and the V and J calls and clone size come from that table. Across this sample there are approximately 160,000 clones, with over 70% seen only once. The ten largest clones add up to around 1.5% of the sample.

The sample was PBMCs. The source of this sequence is a woman aged 25 to 39 in good health and CMV-seropositive.

The bases read TGTGCCAGCAGTGACAGGGGTCTAGCTCCAAAGACCCAGTACTTC. Protein translation: CASSDRGLAPKTQYF. The V and J genes are TRBV2 and TRBJ2-5, with TRBD1 perhaps the D gene, on 6 matching bases. The CDR3 holds 15 amino acids from the cysteine to the phenylalanine. Only the CDR3 region is kept as DNA, spanning 45 bases read in frame from base 1. V loses 3 bases, J loses 6 bases, and the germline ends lie 17 bases apart. The germline V gene sets CDR1 to SNHLY and CDR2 to FYNNEI.